The clone carrying this T cell receptor (beta chain) was seen a handful of times. The antigen is not known. PCR amplification relied on 60 Vbeta primers (plus 13 Jbeta primers). The table came from immunoSEQ multiplex PCR; TCRdb's copy has only in-frame clones and leaves some out. The sample carries some 100,000 clones, about 75% recorded once. Trimming left V 1 base short and J 5 bases short, with 18 bases between. The CDR3 length is 16 residues. Germline V lookup: CDR1 MNHEY, CDR2 SMNVEV (reference sequence). These data are taken from a study of cytomegalovirus exposure and HLA in healthy donors. Study-wide findings and caveats: The authors assumed roughly uniform sequencing depth across donors for presence/absence analyses. Follow-up analysis later connected one missense variant in DCLRE1C with trimming of TCR beta V- and J-genes. Through in vitro validation, three CMV-associated chains were shown to be specific for CMV antigens.

The chain carries TRBV27 and TRBJ2-7, with D perhaps TRBD2 (5 bases). Material: PBMCs. This clonotype was obtained from a woman aged 18-30 years in good health and CMV-seropositive. This CDR3 reads CASSLLGGAVFHEQYF. CDR3 in DNA: TGTGCCAGCAGTTTATTGGGCGGAGCGGTGTTCCACGAGCAGTACTTC.